This T cell receptor beta chain was identified in a study of vaccination and CD4 T cells after COVID-19. The overall study: Convalescent cases consisted of six males and four females, of whom two were Hispanic. The authors used overlapping spike peptides from SARS-CoV-2, HCoV-NL63, HCoV-OC43 and HCoV-229E to stimulate cells.

The treatment denotes: approximately 10-day PBMC culture with coronavirus spike peptide pools or control peptides (ViraFEST assay). Expansion of antigen-specific T cells with peptide pools by ViraFEST preceded sequencing of TCRs. A negative selection step was used to isolate CD4+ T cells once culture had run for under 11 days. V lost 0 bases and J 11 bases, leaving 16 bases between the germline ends. Germline V gene lookup returns CDR1 SEHNR and CDR2 FQNEAQ (reference sequence). The CDR3 runs to 14 residues. The study sequenced cultured CD4+ T cell DNA using the Oncomine TCR Beta short-read assay. TCRdb re-derived calls from the PCR reads in MiXCR, one entry per CDR3 protein. The data show about 13,000 distinct CDR3 sequences, 40% to 65% seen once. Points on this clonotype: Its antigen is currently unknown.

The rearrangement uses TRBV7-9 and TRBJ1-1; possible D gene TRBD1, 5 bases. The source material was CD4+ T cells from blood, cultured in vitro. The sequence was obtained from a human donor who had recovered from COVID-19. This CDR3 reads CASSLAGAGMGAFF. CDR3 sequence (DNA): TGTGCCAGCAGCTTAGCCGGGGCCGGGATGGGCGCTTTCTTT.